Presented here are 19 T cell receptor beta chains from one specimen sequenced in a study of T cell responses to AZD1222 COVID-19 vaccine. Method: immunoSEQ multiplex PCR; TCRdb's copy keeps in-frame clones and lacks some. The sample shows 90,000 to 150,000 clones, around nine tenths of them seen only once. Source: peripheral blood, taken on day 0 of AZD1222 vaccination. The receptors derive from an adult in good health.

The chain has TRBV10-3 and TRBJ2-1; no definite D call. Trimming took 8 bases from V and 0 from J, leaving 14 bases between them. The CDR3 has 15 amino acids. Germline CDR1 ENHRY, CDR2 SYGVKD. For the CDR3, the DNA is TGTGCCATCTCAGGTCTGAAAAGCTCCTACAATGAGCAGTTCTTC. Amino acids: CAISGLKSSYNEQFF.

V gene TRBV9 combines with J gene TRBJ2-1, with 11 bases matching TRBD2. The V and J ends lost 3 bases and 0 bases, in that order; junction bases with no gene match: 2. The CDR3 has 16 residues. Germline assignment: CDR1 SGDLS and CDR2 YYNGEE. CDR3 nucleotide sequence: TGTGCCAGCAGCGGAACTAGCGGGAGCTCCTACAATGAGCAGTTCTTC. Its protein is CASSGTSGSSYNEQFF. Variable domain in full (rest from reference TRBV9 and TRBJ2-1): DSGVTQTPKHLITATGQRVTLRCSPRSGDLSVYWYQQSLDQGLQFLIQYYNGEERAKGNILERFSAQQFPDLHSELNLSSLELGDSALYFCASSGTSGSSYNEQFFGPGTRLTVL.

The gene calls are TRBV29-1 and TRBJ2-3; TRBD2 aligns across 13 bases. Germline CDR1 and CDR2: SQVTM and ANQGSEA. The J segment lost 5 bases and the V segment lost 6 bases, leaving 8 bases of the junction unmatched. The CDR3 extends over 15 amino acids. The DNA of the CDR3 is TGCAGCGTGGACGGACTAGCGGGAGTTGTAGATACGCAGTATTTT. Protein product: CSVDGLAGVVDTQYF.

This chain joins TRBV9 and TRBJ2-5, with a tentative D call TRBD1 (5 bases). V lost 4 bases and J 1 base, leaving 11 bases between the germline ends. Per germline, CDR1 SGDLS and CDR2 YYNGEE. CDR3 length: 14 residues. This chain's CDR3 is CASSTRGTQETQYF. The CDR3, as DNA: TGTGCCAGCAGCACAAGGGGAACCCAAGAGACCCAGTACTTC.

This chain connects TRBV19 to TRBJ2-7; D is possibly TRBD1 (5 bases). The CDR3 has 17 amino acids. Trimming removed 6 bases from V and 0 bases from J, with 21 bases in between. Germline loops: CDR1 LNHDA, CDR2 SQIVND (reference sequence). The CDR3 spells CASSSTQGARTSYEQYF. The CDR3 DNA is TGTGCCAGTAGCTCAACCCAGGGCGCCAGGACCTCCTACGAGCAGTACTTC.

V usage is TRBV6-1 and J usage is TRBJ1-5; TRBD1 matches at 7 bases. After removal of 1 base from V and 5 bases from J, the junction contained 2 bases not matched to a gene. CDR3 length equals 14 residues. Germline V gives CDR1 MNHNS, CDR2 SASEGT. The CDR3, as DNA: TGTGCCAGCAGTGAAGGGACAGGTTATCAGCCCCAGCATTTT. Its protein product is CASSEGTGYQPQHF.

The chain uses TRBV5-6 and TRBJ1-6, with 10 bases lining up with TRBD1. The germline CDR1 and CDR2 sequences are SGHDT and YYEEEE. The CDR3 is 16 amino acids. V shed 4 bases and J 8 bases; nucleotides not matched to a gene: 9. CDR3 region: CASSADRGQVHSPLHF. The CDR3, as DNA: TGTGCCAGCAGCGCCGACAGGGGGCAAGTCCATTCACCCCTCCACTTT.

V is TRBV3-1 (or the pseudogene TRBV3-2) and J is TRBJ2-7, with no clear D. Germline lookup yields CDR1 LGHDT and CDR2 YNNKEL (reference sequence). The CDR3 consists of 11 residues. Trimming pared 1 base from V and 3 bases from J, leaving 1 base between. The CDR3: CASSQGYEQYF. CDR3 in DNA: TGTGCCAGCAGCCAAGGCTACGAGCAGTACTTC.

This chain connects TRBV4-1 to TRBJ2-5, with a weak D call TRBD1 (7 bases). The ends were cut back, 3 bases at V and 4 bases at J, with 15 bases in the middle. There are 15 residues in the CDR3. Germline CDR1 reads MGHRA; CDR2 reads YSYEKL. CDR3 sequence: CASSQSGGLLETQYF. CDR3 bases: TGCGCCAGCAGCCAGTCAGGGGGGCTTTTAGAGACCCAGTACTTC.

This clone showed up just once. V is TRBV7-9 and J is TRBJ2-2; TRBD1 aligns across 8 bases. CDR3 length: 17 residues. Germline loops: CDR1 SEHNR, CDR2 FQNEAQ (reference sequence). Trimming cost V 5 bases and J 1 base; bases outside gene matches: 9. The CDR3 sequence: CASSRRFTGGNTGELFF. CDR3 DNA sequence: TGTGCCAGCAGCCGACGATTTACAGGGGGGAACACCGGGGAGCTGTTTTTT.

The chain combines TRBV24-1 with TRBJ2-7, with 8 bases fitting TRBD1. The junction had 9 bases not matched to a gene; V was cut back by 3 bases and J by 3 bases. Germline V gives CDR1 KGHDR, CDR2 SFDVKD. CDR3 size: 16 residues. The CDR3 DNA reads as TGTGCCACCAGTGATCCTGGACGGACAGGGCACTACGAGCAGTACTTC. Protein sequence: CATSDPGRTGHYEQYF.

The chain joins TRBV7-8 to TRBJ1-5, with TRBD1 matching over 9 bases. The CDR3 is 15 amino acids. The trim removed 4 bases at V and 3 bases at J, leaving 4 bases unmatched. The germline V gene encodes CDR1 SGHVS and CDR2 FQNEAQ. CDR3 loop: CASSYRDRVNQPQHF. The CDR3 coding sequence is TGTGCCAGCAGCTACCGGGACAGGGTCAATCAGCCCCAGCATTTT.

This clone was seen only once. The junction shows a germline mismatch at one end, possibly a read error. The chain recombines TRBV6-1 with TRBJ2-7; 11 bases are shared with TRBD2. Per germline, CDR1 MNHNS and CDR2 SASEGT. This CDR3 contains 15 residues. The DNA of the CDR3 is TGTGCCAGCAGTCAAGCCGGGACTAGCGGATACGAGCAGTACTTC. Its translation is CASSQAGTSGYEQYF.

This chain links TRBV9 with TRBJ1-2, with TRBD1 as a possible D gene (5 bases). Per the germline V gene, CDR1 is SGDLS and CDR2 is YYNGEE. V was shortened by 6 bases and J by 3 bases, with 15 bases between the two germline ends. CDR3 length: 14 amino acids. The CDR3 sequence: CASTGGPSDYGYTF. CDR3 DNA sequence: TGTGCCAGCACGGGGGGACCCTCCGACTATGGCTACACCTTC.

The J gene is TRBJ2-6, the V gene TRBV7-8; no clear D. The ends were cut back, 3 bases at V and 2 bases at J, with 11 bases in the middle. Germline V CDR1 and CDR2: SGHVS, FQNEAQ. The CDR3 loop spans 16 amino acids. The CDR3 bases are TGTGCCAGCAGCTTCGCTACTATCGCTGGGGCCAACGTCCTGACTTTC. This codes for CASSFATIAGANVLTF.

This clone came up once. CDR3 sequence (DNA): TGCGCCAGCAGCTGGGAAAAAGAGACCCAGTACTTC. This gives the protein CASSWEKETQYF. The chain employs TRBV5-1 and TRBJ2-5; D not resolved. V lost 3 bases, J lost 3 bases, and 6 bases lay in between. Per germline, CDR1 SGHRS and CDR2 YFSETQ. This CDR3 comprises 12 residues.

The CDR3 region is CASSVGLGTDTQYF. The DNA of the CDR3 is TGTGCCAGCAGTGTAGGGTTGGGCACAGATACGCAGTATTTT. This chain links TRBV5-4 with TRBJ2-3; D gene uncertain. The CDR3 consists of 14 residues. Looked up from germline, CDR1 is SGHNT and CDR2 is YYREEE (reference sequence). V dropped 5 bases and J dropped 1 base, with 11 bases sitting between them.

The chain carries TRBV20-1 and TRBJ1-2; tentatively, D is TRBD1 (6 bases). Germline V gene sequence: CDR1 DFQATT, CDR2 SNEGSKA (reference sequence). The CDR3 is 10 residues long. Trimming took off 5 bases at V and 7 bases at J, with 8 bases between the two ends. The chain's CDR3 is CSAGQSGYTF. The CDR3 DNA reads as TGCAGTGCTGGACAGAGTGGCTACACCTTC.

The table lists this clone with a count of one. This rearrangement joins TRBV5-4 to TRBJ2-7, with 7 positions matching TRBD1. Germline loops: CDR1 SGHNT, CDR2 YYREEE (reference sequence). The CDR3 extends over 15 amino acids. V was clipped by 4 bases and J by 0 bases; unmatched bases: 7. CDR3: CASSADRVSSYEQYF. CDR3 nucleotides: TGTGCCAGCAGCGCTGACAGGGTGAGCTCCTACGAGCAGTACTTC. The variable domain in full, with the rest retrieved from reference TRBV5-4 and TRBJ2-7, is ETGVTQSPTHLIKTRGQQVTLRCSSQSGHNTVSWYQQALGQGPQFIFQYYREEENGRGNFPPRFSGLQFPNYSSELNVNALELDDSALYLCASSADRVSSYEQYFGPGTRLTVT.